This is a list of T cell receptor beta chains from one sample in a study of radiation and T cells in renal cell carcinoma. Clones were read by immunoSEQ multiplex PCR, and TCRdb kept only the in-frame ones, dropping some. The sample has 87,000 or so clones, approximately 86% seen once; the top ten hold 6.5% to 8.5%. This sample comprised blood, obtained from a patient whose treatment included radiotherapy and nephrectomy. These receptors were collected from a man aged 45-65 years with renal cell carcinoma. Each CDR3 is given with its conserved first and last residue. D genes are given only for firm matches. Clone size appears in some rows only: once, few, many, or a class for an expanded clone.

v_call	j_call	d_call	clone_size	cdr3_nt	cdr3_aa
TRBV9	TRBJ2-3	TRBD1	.	TGTGCCAGCAGCGTGTTAGGACAGGGTAGCTCTGGCACAGATACGCAGTATTTT	CASSVLGQGSSGTDTQYF
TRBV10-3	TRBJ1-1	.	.	TGTGCCATCGGGTTCTCGGGGGATGAAGCTTTCTTT	CAIGFSGDEAFF
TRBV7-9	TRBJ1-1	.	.	TGTGCCAGCAGCTTAGTGCAGGGCGTCGAGATTGAAGCTTTCTTT	CASSLVQGVEIEAFF
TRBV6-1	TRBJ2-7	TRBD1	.	TGTGCCCTGTCTTGGGGACAGGGGTACGAGCAGTACTTC	CALSWGQGYEQYF
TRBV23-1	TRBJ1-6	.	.	TGCGCCAGCAGTCATCCAGCCGACGCATGCCACCTCTCCTATAATTCACCCCTCCACTTT	CASSHPADACHLSYNSPLHF
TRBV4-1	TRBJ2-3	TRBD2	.	TGCGCCAGCAGCCAAGCGGGAGCGGGGACAGATACGCAGTATTTT	CASSQAGAGTDTQYF
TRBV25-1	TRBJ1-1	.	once	TGTGCCAGCAGTGAATGGTCTATGGGCACTGAAGCTTTCTTT	CASSEWSMGTEAFF
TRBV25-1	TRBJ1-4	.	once	TGTGCCACCGAAGAGAACAGGGCCCCGGAAAAACTGTTTTTT	CATEENRAPEKLFF
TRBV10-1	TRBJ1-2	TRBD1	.	TGCGCCAGCAGTGAGGGGGGACAGGGGGCGTGTGGCTACACCTTC	CASSEGGQGACGYTF
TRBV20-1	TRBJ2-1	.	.	TGCAGTGCTAGCTATTACAATGAGCAGTTCTTC	CSASYYNEQFF
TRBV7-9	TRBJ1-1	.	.	TGTGCCAGCAGCTTAGAGAGGGGGGCAGGGGCTGAAGCTTTCTTT	CASSLERGAGAEAFF
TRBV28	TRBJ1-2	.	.	TGTGCCAGCAGTTTACGAGGACAGCAAGCGTGGGGCTACACCTTC	CASSLRGQQAWGYTF
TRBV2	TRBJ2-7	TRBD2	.	TGTGCCAGCAAACTAGCGGGAATCTACGAGCAGTACTTC	CASKLAGIYEQYF
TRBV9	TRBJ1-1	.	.	TGTGCCAGCAGCGTAAAACCCCGGGTTAAGGCTCTGAACACTGAAGCTTTCTTT	CASSVKPRVKALNTEAFF
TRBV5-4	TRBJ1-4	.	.	TGTGCCAGCAGCTTGTCGGGCGTCGCTCCCGAAAAACTGTTTTTT	CASSLSGVAPEKLFF
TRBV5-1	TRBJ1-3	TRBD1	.	TGCGCCAGCAGCAAGACAGGGGATCCCTCTGGAAACACCATATATTTT	CASSKTGDPSGNTIYF
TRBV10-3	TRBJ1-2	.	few	TGTGCCATCAGTGAAGTGGTAAGGGAGAATGGCTACACCTTC	CAISEVVRENGYTF